The source of this T cell receptor (beta chain) is a study of cytomegalovirus exposure and HLA in healthy donors. Study-wide results and limits: Relative to equally common others, HLA-associated TCR beta chains showed greater clonal expansion in a later analysis. An analysis was carried out later, and it reportedly showed fewer N-insertions in an Asian-associated ancestry cluster than the 666-donor mean.

This clone has just a few counts. The antigen remains unidentified. V lost 3 bases and J lost 1; bases outside the gene matches: 5. The germline V gene encodes CDR1 SEHNR and CDR2 FQNEAQ (reference sequence). The CDR3 is 17 residues long. Primers: 60 Vbeta forward and 13 Jbeta reverse. Here immunoSEQ multiplex PCR was the method, and the copy in TCRdb shows in-frame clones only, minus some. The sample contains about 59,000 clones, roughly 80% of which appear only once. The chain recombines TRBV7-9 with TRBJ2-2; TRBD1 aligns across 10 bases. Sequencing was done on a sample of PBMCs. The sequence derives from a human donor in good health. The CDR3 loop reads CASSFTGQGWNTGELFF. The CDR3 DNA reads TGTGCCAGCAGCTTTACGGGACAGGGGTGGAACACCGGGGAGCTGTTTTTT.